This is a list of T cell receptor beta chains from one sample in a study of PD-L1 blockade in urothelial cancer. Using immunoSEQ multiplex PCR, the repertoire was profiled, and TCRdb retains in-frame clones only, with some absent. The repertoire includes about 38,000 clones, 75% to 90% of them detected once, and 1.5% to 2% sits in the top ten. The material sequenced was PBMCs, taken around atezolizumab (anti-PD-L1) treatment. All receptors come from a man aged 60 to 69 with urothelial cancer. Each CDR3 is given with its conserved first and last residue. The D gene is left open where the match is weak. Where a row states a size, it is once, few, many or the class of an expanded clone; other rows omit it.

>TRBJ2-1|NA|NA|TRBV5-8
CASRRDNEQFF
TGTGCCAGCCGACGGGACAATGAGCAGTTCTTC
>TRBJ2-2|NA|TRBD1|TRBV19
CASSILQGARTGELFF
TGTGCCAGTAGTATTCTACAGGGGGCGCGCACCGGGGAGCTGTTTTTT
>TRBJ1-1|NA|NA|TRBV7-9
CASSLRQTLNTEAFF
TGTGCCAGCAGCTTGAGGCAGACCTTGAACACTGAAGCTTTCTTT
>TRBJ2-7|once|TRBD2|TRBV4-1
CASSQGGGSSYEQYF
TGCGCCAGCAGCCAAGGGGGGGGGAGCTCCTACGAGCAGTACTTC
>TRBJ2-1|once|NA|TRBV10-1
CASSETSTGGPYNEQFF
TGCGCCAGCAGTGAGACCTCGACGGGGGGCCCTTACAATGAGCAGTTCTTC
>TRBJ1-5|NA|TRBD1|TRBV19
CASSFTGGNQPQHF
TGTGCCAGTAGTTTTACAGGGGGGAATCAGCCCCAGCATTTT
>TRBJ2-6|NA|NA|TRBV19
CASRRTVLDFVLTF
TGTGCCAGTCGAAGGACAGTTTTGGATTTCGTCCTGACTTTC
>TRBJ2-1|NA|NA|TRBV7-9
CASSLESYSYNEQFF
TGTGCCAGCAGCTTGGAGAGCTACTCCTACAATGAGCAGTTCTTC
>TRBJ2-2|NA|TRBD1|TRBV5-1
CASSSLGQGTGELFF
TGCGCCAGCAGCTCACTGGGACAGGGAACCGGGGAGCTGTTTTTT
>TRBJ2-1|NA|TRBD2|TRBV10-1
CASSESSGRAGASFSEQFF
TGCGCCAGCAGTGAGTCGAGCGGGAGGGCAGGGGCCTCCTTTTCCGAGCAGTTCTTC
>TRBJ1-4|NA|NA|TRBV30
CAWSNRVPNEKLFF
TGTGCCTGGAGCAACAGGGTTCCTAATGAAAAACTGTTTTTT
>TRBJ2-7|NA|TRBD1|TRBV28
CASSLVGQGGYEQYF
TGTGCCAGCAGTTTGGTGGGACAGGGGGGCTACGAGCAGTACTTC
>TRBJ2-7|once|TRBD2|TRBV11-2
CASSSNSASGTIIYEQYF
TGTGCCAGCAGCTCCAACTCGGCTAGCGGTACCATTATCTACGAGCAGTACTTC
>TRBJ2-3|once|NA|TRBV11-2
CASSLEPGNTDTQYF
TGTGCCAGCAGCTTAGAGCCCGGTAACACAGATACGCAGTATTTT
>TRBJ2-5|NA|TRBD1|TRBV7-9
CASSIWTGGKSVQETQYF
TGTGCCAGCAGCATTTGGACAGGGGGCAAGTCCGTACAAGAGACCCAGTACTTC
>TRBJ1-2|NA|NA|TRBV15
CATSRDYRGDGYTF
TGTGCCACCAGCAGAGATTACCGCGGAGATGGCTACACCTTC
>TRBJ1-2|NA|NA|TRBV2
CASSARQDYGYTF
TGTGCCAGCAGTGCTAGACAGGACTATGGCTACACCTTC
>TRBJ1-4|NA|TRBD1|TRBV15
CATSAPGQGRNEKLFF
TGTGCCACCAGCGCCCCCGGACAGGGTCGGAATGAAAAACTGTTTTTT
>TRBJ2-5|NA|NA|TRBV7-2
CASSLFQGLGETQYF
TGTGCCAGCAGCTTATTCCAGGGCTTGGGAGAGACCCAGTACTTC
>TRBJ2-1|NA|TRBD2|TRBV7-3
CASSSVAGGLWDEQFF
TGTGCCAGCAGCTCAGTAGCGGGGGGGCTCTGGGATGAGCAGTTCTTC
>TRBJ2-2|NA|NA|TRBV18
CASSRDRSTFGTGELFF
TGTGCCAGCTCACGCGACAGATCAACTTTTGGCACCGGGGAGCTGTTTTTT
>TRBJ2-2|NA|TRBD2|TRBV9
CASSVGSGSYTGELFF
TGTGCCAGCAGCGTAGGGAGCGGGAGCTACACCGGGGAGCTGTTTTTT
>TRBJ1-2|NA|NA|TRBV19
CASIGTTFRRTNYGYTF
TGTGCCAGTATCGGGACAACTTTTAGGCGGACTAACTATGGCTACACCTTC
>TRBJ2-7|NA|TRBD2|TRBV5-1
CASSPGRTYEQYF
TGCGCCAGCAGCCCCGGGAGGACCTACGAGCAGTACTTC
>TRBJ1-5|few|NA|TRBV19
CASSIDRSGQPQHF
TGTGCCAGTAGTATAGACAGGAGCGGTCAGCCCCAGCATTTT
>TRBJ1-1|NA|NA|TRBV5-1
CASIGGNRDTEAFF
TGCGCCAGCATCGGGGGGAACCGGGACACTGAAGCTTTCTTT
>TRBJ2-2|NA|NA|TRBV18
CASSPAGQQNTGELFF
TGTGCCAGCTCACCAGCGGGGCAGCAGAACACCGGGGAGCTGTTTTTT
>TRBJ1-1|NA|NA|TRBV5-6
CASSLASQGWYTEAFF
TGTGCCAGCAGCTTGGCCAGCCAGGGTTGGTACACTGAAGCTTTCTTT